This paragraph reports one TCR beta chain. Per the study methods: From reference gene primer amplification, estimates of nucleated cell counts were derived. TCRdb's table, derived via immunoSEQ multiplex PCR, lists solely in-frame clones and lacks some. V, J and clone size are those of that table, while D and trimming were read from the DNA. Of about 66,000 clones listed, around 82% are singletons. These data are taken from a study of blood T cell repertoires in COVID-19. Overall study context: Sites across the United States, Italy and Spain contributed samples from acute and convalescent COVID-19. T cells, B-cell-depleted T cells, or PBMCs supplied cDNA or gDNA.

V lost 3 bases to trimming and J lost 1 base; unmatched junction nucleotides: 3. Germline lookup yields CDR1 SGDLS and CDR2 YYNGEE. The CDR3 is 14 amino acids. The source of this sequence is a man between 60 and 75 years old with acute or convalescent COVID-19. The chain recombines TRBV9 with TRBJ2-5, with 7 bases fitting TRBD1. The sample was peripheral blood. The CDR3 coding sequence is TGTGCCAGCAGCGCAGGGACAGCCCAAGAGACCCAGTACTTC. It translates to CASSAGTAQETQYF.